The source of this T cell receptor beta chain is a study of molecular identifiers for immune sequencing clone quantification. TCRdb independently ran MiXCR on the PCR reads; one entry per CDR3 protein. The data hold some 320,000 distinct CDR3 sequences, with about a fifth observed a single time. The specimen sequenced was naive CD8+ T cells from blood, with Jurkat cell RNA spiked in. Subset described: FACS-sorted CD8+CD4-CCR7+CD45RA+ naive T cells. This TCR was sampled from a human donor in good health. Some libraries in this study had Jurkat cell RNA spiked in.

The CDR3 loop reads CASRPSGYSYNEQFF. The CDR3 DNA sequence: TGTGCCAGCAGACCCAGCGGGTACTCCTACAATGAGCAGTTCTTC. The V call is TRBV12-3 or TRBV12-4, the J call TRBJ2-1, with a weak D call TRBD2 (6 bases). Deletions cut 6 bases from V and 0 bases from J, with 12 bases between. The CDR3 is made up of 15 amino acids.